This T cell receptor (beta chain) comes out of a study of cytomegalovirus exposure and HLA in healthy donors. Study as a whole: The same platform was used for the approximately 110 validation repertoires and the approximately 700 first-cohort repertoires, a later analysis reported. Overall study results and limits: Under in vitro conditions, three CMV-associated chains were confirmed as specific for CMV antigens. Reports showed the classifier diagnosing cytomegalovirus status with high specificity and sensitivity.

Profiling relied on immunoSEQ multiplex PCR, and the TCRdb table lists in-frame clones only, not all of them. The table includes 250,000 to 300,000 clones, around 91% detected once. An approximately 120-subject validation cohort, separate from the approximately 720-subject first cohort, supplied the donors. This clone was detected a few times. Antigen specificity is unknown. The V end was cut by 6 bases, the J end by 0 bases, with 12 bases between. This CDR3 has 15 residues. In germline, CDR1 is MNHNS, CDR2 SASEGT. This TCR came from a woman aged 18 to 35 in good health and CMV-seronegative. Sequences were obtained from PBMCs. The chain has TRBV6-1 and TRBJ1-3; D possibly corresponds to TRBD1 (6 bases). CDR3 loop: CASRDSNPSGNTIYF. CDR3 nucleotide sequence: TGTGCCAGCAGGGACAGCAACCCCTCTGGAAACACCATATATTTT.